One and the same sample provided the 13 T cell receptor beta chains below, sequenced in a study of T cell clonality in common variable immunodeficiency. Sequenced by immunoSEQ multiplex PCR; TCRdb stores in-frame clones only, minus some. The sample counts 40,000 to 55,000 clones, none seen once; the ten largest own roughly a tenth. Specimen: peripheral blood mononuclear cells. The receptors shown here come from a person aged 18 to 70 in good health.

This clone was detected many times. Read sequence stops 3 residues before the CDR3 end, and the germline J gene provides the missing end. This chain connects TRBV18 to TRBJ1-2; 8 positions match TRBD1. The germline CDR1 and CDR2 sequences are KGHSH and LQKENI. The CDR3 covers 15 residues. CDR3 DNA, as far as it was read: TGTGCCAGCTCACGTGGACAGGGTCAGTCTGGGGGC. Protein: CASSRGQGQSGG. The whole CDR3 protein is CASSRGQGQSGGYTF.

Ten or more counts support this clone. The read ends 3 residues shy of where the CDR3 ends; the end is completed using the germline J gene. The chain joins TRBV19 to TRBJ2-1, with 7 positions matching TRBD1. CDR1 is LNHDA, CDR2 SQIVND, per germline (reference sequence). V lost 1 base to trimming and J lost 6 bases; unmatched junction nucleotides: 3. There are 14 residues in the CDR3. CDR3 loop: CASSIGNRGNEQFF. The CDR3 bases that were read are TGTGCCAGTAGTATAGGGAACAGGGGCAATGAG.

This clone was observed at least ten times. From the germline J gene comes the end of the CDR3, since the read stops 3 residues before it. The gene calls are TRBV7-2 and TRBJ1-1, with D maybe TRBD1 (5 bases). Germline V CDR1 and CDR2: SGHTA, FQGNSA. The V and J ends lost 2 bases and 6 bases respectively, with 10 bases between them. This CDR3 has 13 amino acids. The covered CDR3 bases are TGTGCCAGCAGCTTACAGGGTCGGGCTGAA. Residues: CASSLQGRAE. The whole CDR3 reads CASSLQGRAEAFF.

This clone has a count of ten or more. The read gets to within 3 residues of the CDR3 end, and the germline J gene fills in the rest. The V and J genes are TRBV20-1 and TRBJ2-3; no clear D. V shed 4 bases and J shed 5 bases, with 7 bases lying between them. The CDR3 spans 11 residues. Germline CDR1 is DFQATT and CDR2 is SNEGSKA (reference sequence). Incomplete CDR3 DNA: TGCAGTGCTAATTTCCTAGATACG. Amino acids: CSANFLDT. From start to end, the CDR3 is CSANFLDTQYF.

This clone has a count of ten or more. The DNA ends 3 residues before the CDR3 does, and the rest of the CDR3 is filled in from the germline J gene. The rearrangement uses TRBV6-2 or TRBV6-3 and TRBJ2-3; 15 nucleotides line up with TRBD2. Germline CDR1 reads MNHEY; CDR2 reads SVGEGT. The V gene end was trimmed by 8 bases and the J gene end by 4 bases; junction bases not matched to a gene: 4. This CDR3 is 15 amino acids long. CDR3 sequence reads: CASRTSGGAADTQYF. The covered CDR3 bases are TGTGCCAGCCGGACTAGCGGGGGGGCCGCAGATACG.

This clone was observed many times. The read terminates 3 residues before the CDR3 end, so the remaining end is supplied by the germline J gene. This chain joins TRBV9 and TRBJ2-2, with D possibly being TRBD2 (6 bases). The CDR3 has 14 amino acids. Trimming removed 2 bases at V and 7 bases at J, with 12 bases between. In germline, CDR1 is SGDLS, CDR2 YYNGEE. CDR3 protein: CASSVSSVHGELFF. The DNA read from the CDR3 is TGTGCCAGCAGCGTTTCTAGCGTTCACGGGGAG.

This clone has a count of ten or more. From the germline J gene comes the end of the CDR3, since the read stops 3 residues before it. The chain is built from TRBV7-8 and TRBJ1-4; D possibly corresponds to TRBD1 (6 bases). CDR3 length: 15 amino acids. The germline V and J ends were trimmed by 2 bases and 7 bases, with 14 bases remaining between them. CDR1 SGHVS and CDR2 FQNEAQ come from the germline V gene. CDR3 DNA, as far as it was read: TGTGCCAGCAGCTTACGCCCCAACAGGGTTGAAAAA. The encoded protein is CASSLRPNRVEK. The CDR3 as a whole reads CASSLRPNRVEKLFF.

This clone was counted at least ten times. The DNA read from the CDR3 is TGCGCCAGCAGCGTAACTAGCGGGGGGACGCTTTACAATGAG. Protein: CASSVTSGGTLYNE. In full, the CDR3 reads CASSVTSGGTLYNEQFF. The chain carries TRBV5-1 and TRBJ2-1, with 12 nucleotides matching TRBD2. The CDR3 end falls 3 residues outside the read, so it is completed with the germline J gene. The CDR3 loop spans 17 amino acids. Germline CDR1 and CDR2: SGHRS and YFSETQ. Trimming cost V 4 bases and J 4 bases; bases outside gene matches: 9.

This clone was detected ten times or more. Read data end 3 residues before the CDR3 end; the end is taken from the germline J gene. The chain joins TRBV7-9 to TRBJ2-7; 9 nucleotides align to TRBD2. CDR1 and CDR2 (germline): SEHNR, FQNEAQ (reference sequence). Trimming cost V 1 base and J 6 bases; bases outside gene matches: 7. CDR3 length: 15 amino acids. Partial CDR3 DNA: TGTGCCAGCAGCTTAGAAGCGGGAGGAGTTTTCGAG. Translating gives CASSLEAGGVFE. The full CDR3 protein reads CASSLEAGGVFEQYF.

This clone has a count of ten or more. Read sequence stops 3 residues before the CDR3 end, and the germline J gene provides the missing end. V gene TRBV19 combines with J gene TRBJ1-1; D uncertain. The ends were cut back, 1 base at V and 3 bases at J, with 12 bases in the middle. Germline V gives CDR1 LNHDA, CDR2 SQIVND (reference sequence). The CDR3 runs 15 residues. CDR3 sequence reads: CASSIGRGRDTEAFF. The DNA read from the CDR3 is TGTGCCAGTAGTATAGGACGGGGTCGGGACACTGAA.

This clone has a count of ten or more. From the germline J gene comes the end of the CDR3, since the read stops 3 residues before it. The chain has TRBV20-1 and TRBJ2-2, with 11 bases that match TRBD2. CDR1 and CDR2 (germline): DFQATT, SNEGSKA (reference sequence). J was trimmed by 3 bases and V by 0 bases; bases with no gene match: 6. The CDR3 has 17 amino acids. The CDR3 spells CSARDRLAGMDTGELFF. The covered CDR3 bases are TGCAGTGCTAGAGACCGACTAGCGGGAATGGACACCGGGGAG.

About this clone itself: Read coverage stops 3 residues before the CDR3 terminus; the germline J gene supplies the remainder. The V and J genes are TRBV20-1 and TRBJ1-5; 10 bases map to TRBD1. V lost 6 bases, J lost 5 bases, and 7 bases stayed unmatched. The CDR3 runs 14 residues. CDR1 and CDR2 from the germline V gene are DFQATT and SNEGSKA (reference sequence). CDR3: CSADRQGAHQPQHF. The DNA read from the CDR3 is TGCAGTGCCGATCGACAGGGGGCACATCAGCCC.

There are many counts of this clone. The DNA ends 3 residues before the CDR3 does, and the rest of the CDR3 is filled in from the germline J gene. This chain links TRBV9 with TRBJ2-3; 8 nucleotides align to TRBD1. The V gene end was trimmed by 3 bases and the J gene end by 0 bases; junction bases not matched to a gene: 6. Germline CDR1 reads SGDLS; CDR2 reads YYNGEE. The CDR3 loop spans 16 amino acids. The CDR3 DNA, read in part, is TGTGCCAGCAGCGCCCACAGGGGGGATAGCACAGATACG. Its protein is CASSAHRGDSTDT. The CDR3 in full is CASSAHRGDSTDTQYF.